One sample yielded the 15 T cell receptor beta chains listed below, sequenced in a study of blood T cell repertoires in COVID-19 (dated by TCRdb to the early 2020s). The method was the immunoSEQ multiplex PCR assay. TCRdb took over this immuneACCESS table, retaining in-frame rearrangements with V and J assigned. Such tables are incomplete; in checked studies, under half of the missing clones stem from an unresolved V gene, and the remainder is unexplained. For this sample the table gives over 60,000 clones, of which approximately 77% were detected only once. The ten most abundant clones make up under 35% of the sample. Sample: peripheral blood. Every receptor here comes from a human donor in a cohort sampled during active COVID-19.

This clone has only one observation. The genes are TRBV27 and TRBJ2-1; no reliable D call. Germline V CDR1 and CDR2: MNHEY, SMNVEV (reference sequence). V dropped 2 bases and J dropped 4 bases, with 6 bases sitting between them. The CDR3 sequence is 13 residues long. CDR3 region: CASSLPPYNEQFF. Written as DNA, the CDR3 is TGTGCCAGCAGTTTACCCCCTTACAATGAGCAGTTCTTC.

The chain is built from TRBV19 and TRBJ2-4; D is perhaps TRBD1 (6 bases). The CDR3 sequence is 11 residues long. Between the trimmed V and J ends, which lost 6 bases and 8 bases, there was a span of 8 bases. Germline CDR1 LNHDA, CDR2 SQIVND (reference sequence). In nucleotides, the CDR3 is TGTGCCAGTAGCAGGGGTTACATTCAGTACTTC. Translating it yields CASSRGYIQYF.

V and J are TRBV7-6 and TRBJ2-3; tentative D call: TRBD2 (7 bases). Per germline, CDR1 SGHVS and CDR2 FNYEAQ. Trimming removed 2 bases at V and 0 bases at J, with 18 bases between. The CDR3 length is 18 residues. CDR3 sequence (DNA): TGTGCCAGCAGCTTACTCCCCCAGGCGGGGGCTAGCACAGATACGCAGTATTTT. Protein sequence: CASSLLPQAGASTDTQYF.

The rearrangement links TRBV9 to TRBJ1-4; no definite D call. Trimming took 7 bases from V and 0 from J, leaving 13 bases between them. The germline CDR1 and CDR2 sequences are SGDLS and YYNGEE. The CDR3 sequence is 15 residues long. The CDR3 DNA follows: TGTGCCAGCTCACGGGGAGTTGCAACTAATGAAAAACTGTTTTTT. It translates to CASSRGVATNEKLFF.

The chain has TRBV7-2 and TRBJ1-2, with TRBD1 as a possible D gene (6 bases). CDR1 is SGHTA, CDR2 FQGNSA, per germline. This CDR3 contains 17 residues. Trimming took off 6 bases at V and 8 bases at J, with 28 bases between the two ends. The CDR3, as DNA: TGTGCCAGCAGTCTTCTACAGGGAAAACCCCTACTGGGAGGCTACACCTTC. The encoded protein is CASSLLQGKPLLGGYTF.

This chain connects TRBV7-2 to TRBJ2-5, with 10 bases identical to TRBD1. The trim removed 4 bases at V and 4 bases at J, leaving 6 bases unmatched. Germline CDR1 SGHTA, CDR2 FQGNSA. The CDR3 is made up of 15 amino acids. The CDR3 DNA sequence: TGTGCCAGCAGCTCAGGACAGGGGGGAACAGAGACCCAGTACTTC. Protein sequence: CASSSGQGGTETQYF.

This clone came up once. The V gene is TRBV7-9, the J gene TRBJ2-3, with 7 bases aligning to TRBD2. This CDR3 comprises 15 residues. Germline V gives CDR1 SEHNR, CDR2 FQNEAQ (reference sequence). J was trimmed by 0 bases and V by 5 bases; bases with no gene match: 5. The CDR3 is CASSRRGISTDTQYF. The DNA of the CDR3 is TGTGCCAGCAGCAGGCGGGGGATTAGCACAGATACGCAGTATTTT.

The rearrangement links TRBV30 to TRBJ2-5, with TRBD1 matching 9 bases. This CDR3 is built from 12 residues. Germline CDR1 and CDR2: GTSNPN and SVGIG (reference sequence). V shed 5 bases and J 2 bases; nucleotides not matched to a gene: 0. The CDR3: CAWGTGQETQYF. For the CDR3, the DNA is TGTGCCTGGGGGACAGGGCAAGAGACCCAGTACTTC.

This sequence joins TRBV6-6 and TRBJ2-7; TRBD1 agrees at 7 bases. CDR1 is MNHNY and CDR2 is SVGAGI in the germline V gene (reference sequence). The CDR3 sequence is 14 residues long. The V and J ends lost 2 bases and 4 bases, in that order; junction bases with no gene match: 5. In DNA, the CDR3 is TGTGCCAGCAGTTACCCGGACAGGAGGTACGAGCAGTACTTC. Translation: CASSYPDRRYEQYF.

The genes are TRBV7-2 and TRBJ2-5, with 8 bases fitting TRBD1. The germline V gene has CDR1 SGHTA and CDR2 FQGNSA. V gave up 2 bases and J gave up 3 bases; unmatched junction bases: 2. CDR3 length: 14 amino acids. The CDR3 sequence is CASSLQGAEETQYF. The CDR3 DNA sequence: TGTGCCAGCAGCTTACAGGGGGCGGAAGAGACCCAGTACTTC. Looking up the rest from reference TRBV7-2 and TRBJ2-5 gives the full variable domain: GAGVSQSPSNKVTEKGKDVELRCDPISGHTALYWYRQSLGQGLEFLIYFQGNSAPDKSGLPSDRFSAERTGGSVSTLTIQRTQQEDSAVYLCASSLQGAEETQYFGPGTRLLVL.

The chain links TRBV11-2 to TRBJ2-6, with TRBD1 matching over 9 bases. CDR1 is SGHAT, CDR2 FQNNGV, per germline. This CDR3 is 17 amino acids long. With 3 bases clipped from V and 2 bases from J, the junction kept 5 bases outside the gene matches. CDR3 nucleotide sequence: TGTGCCAGCAGCTTTAACAGGGGGCCCCCTGGGGCCAACGTCCTGACTTTC. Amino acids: CASSFNRGPPGANVLTF.

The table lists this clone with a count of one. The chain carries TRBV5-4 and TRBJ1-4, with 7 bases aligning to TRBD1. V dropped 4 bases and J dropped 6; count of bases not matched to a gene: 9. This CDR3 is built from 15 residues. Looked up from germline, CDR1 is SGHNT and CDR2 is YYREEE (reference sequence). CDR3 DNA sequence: TGTGCCAGCAGCAGTACCAGGGGGATGGATGAAAAACTGTTTTTT. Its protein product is CASSSTRGMDEKLFF.

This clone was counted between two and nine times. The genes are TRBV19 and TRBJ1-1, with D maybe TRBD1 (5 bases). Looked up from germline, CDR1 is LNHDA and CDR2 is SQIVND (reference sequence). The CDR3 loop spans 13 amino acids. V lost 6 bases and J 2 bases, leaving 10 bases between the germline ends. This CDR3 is CASSQGRNTEAFF. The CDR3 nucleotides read TGTGCCAGTAGCCAGGGTCGAAACACTGAAGCTTTCTTT.

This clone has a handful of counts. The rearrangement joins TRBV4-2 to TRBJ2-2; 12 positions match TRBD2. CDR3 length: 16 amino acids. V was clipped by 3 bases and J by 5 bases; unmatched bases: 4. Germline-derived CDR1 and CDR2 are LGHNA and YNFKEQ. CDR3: CASSHPGLAGTGELFF. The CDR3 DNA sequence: TGTGCCAGCAGCCATCCGGGACTAGCGGGTACCGGGGAGCTGTTTTTT.

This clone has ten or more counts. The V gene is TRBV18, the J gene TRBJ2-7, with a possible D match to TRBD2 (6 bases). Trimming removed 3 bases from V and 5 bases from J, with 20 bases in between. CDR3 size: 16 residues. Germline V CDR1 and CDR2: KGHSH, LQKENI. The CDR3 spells CASSPTSGLALHEQYF. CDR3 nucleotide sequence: TGTGCCAGCTCACCGACCTCGGGACTCGCGCTCCACGAGCAGTACTTC.